The rows below give T cell receptor beta chains drawn from one sample of a study of shared clonotypes between healthy human individuals. Some clones are missing from TCRdb's copy, which holds only in-frame ones; the method was immunoSEQ multiplex PCR. Counted here are some 500,000 clones, 90% to 96% occurring once; the ten biggest clones make up about 0.057%. The sequencing sample was made of naive CD4+ T cells sorted from blood. These TCRs come from a woman aged 30 to 39 in good health. The CDR3 runs from the conserved cysteine through the conserved F or W. D genes are given only for firm matches. Clone size is stated in some rows and not others, as once, few, many or a class when expanded.

abundance: NA; j_gene: TRBJ2-3; v_gene: TRBV5-1; d_gene: TRBD2; CDR3nt: TGCGCCAGCAGCTTATTCTTAGCGGGAGTTGTAGAAATCGAAGATACGCAGTATTTT; CDR3aa: CASSLFLAGVVEIEDTQYF
abundance: NA; j_gene: TRBJ1-2; v_gene: TRBV5-8; d_gene: NA; CDR3nt: TGTGCCAGCACAAAACTACAGGGCGTATATGGCTACACCTTC; CDR3aa: CASTKLQGVYGYTF
abundance: NA; j_gene: TRBJ1-4; v_gene: TRBV5-1; d_gene: NA; CDR3nt: TGCGCCAGCAGCTTGGGTCAAGGGGGAGAAAAACTGTTTTTT; CDR3aa: CASSLGQGGEKLFF
abundance: NA; j_gene: TRBJ2-7; v_gene: TRBV6-5; d_gene: NA; CDR3nt: TGTGCCAGTAGTACTGGGGGCTTATCCTACGAGCAGTACTTC; CDR3aa: CASSTGGLSYEQYF
abundance: NA; j_gene: TRBJ1-4; v_gene: TRBV2; d_gene: NA; CDR3nt: TGTGCCAGTCGAGAGGAGGAAGTCTCTAATGAAAAACTGTTTTTT; CDR3aa: CASREEEVSNEKLFF
abundance: NA; j_gene: TRBJ1-4; v_gene: TRBV19; d_gene: NA; CDR3nt: TGTGCCAGTACCGGCCGCGAGGGACCCAAGAGTGAAAAACTGTTTTTT; CDR3aa: CASTGREGPKSEKLFF
abundance: NA; j_gene: TRBJ2-7; v_gene: TRBV21-1; d_gene: NA; CDR3nt: TGTGCCAGCAGCAAAGAGACGTGGCGGGAGGGCCTGGCTTACGAGCAGTACTTC; CDR3aa: CASSKETWREGLAYEQYF
abundance: NA; j_gene: TRBJ1-1; v_gene: TRBV28; d_gene: NA; CDR3nt: TGTGCCAGCAGTTTATACCCATACACTGAAGCTTTCTTT; CDR3aa: CASSLYPYTEAFF
abundance: NA; j_gene: TRBJ2-3; v_gene: TRBV5-1; d_gene: TRBD2; CDR3nt: TGCGCCAGCAGCTTGGAACCTGGGGGGGACACAGATACGCAGTATTTT; CDR3aa: CASSLEPGGDTDTQYF
abundance: once; j_gene: TRBJ1-1; v_gene: TRBV6-6; d_gene: NA; CDR3nt: TGTGCCAGCAGAGCCTTAGGACAGCCGAACACTGAAGCTTTCTTT; CDR3aa: CASRALGQPNTEAFF
abundance: NA; j_gene: TRBJ1-3; v_gene: TRBV28; d_gene: TRBD1; CDR3nt: TGTGCCAGCAGCCCTAGACAGGGGAGTCCTGGAAACACCATATATTTT; CDR3aa: CASSPRQGSPGNTIYF
abundance: NA; j_gene: TRBJ2-3; v_gene: TRBV28; d_gene: TRBD2; CDR3nt: TGTGCCAGCAGTTTACCGACTAGCGGGAGAGGCGCAGATACGCAGTATTTT; CDR3aa: CASSLPTSGRGADTQYF
abundance: NA; j_gene: TRBJ1-5; v_gene: TRBV28; d_gene: TRBD1; CDR3nt: TGTGCCAGCAGTTTAGGGACAGTCAATCAGCCCCAGCATTTT; CDR3aa: CASSLGTVNQPQHF
abundance: once; j_gene: TRBJ2-7; v_gene: TRBV28; d_gene: NA; CDR3nt: TGTGCCAGCAGTTTAGGGACCTACGAGCAGTACTTC; CDR3aa: CASSLGTYEQYF
abundance: NA; j_gene: TRBJ1-1; v_gene: TRBV10-2; d_gene: NA; CDR3nt: TGCGCCACGTCCCCGGGGCTGAACACTGAAGCTTTCTTT; CDR3aa: CATSPGLNTEAFF
abundance: few; j_gene: TRBJ2-7; v_gene: TRBV7-9; d_gene: TRBD1; CDR3nt: TGTGCCAGCAGCTTCGACGGGACAGGGACGGGGAACTTC; CDR3aa: CASSFDGTGTGNF
abundance: NA; j_gene: TRBJ2-2; v_gene: TRBV28; d_gene: TRBD2; CDR3nt: TGTGCCAGCAGTCCCGGGGGGGGGATTTTCACCGGGGAGCTGTTTTTT; CDR3aa: CASSPGGGIFTGELFF
abundance: NA; j_gene: TRBJ2-7; v_gene: TRBV5-6; d_gene: TRBD1; CDR3nt: TGTGCCAGCAGCCCTCGGTCAGGGGGTAACGAGCAGTACTTC; CDR3aa: CASSPRSGGNEQYF
abundance: NA; j_gene: TRBJ1-1; v_gene: TRBV14; d_gene: NA; CDR3nt: TGTGCCAGCAGCCTTACCATGAACACTGAAGCTTTCTTT; CDR3aa: CASSLTMNTEAFF
abundance: NA; j_gene: TRBJ2-1; v_gene: TRBV27; d_gene: TRBD2; CDR3nt: TGTGCCAGCAAACGGTTCAACTCGGGACTAGAAAACTATGAGCAGTTCTTC; CDR3aa: CASKRFNSGLENYEQFF
abundance: NA; j_gene: TRBJ1-3; v_gene: TRBV28; d_gene: NA; CDR3nt: TGTGCCAGCAGTTTGGGGAATCATGTTGGCGGAAACACCATATATTTT; CDR3aa: CASSLGNHVGGNTIYF
abundance: NA; j_gene: TRBJ2-5; v_gene: TRBV19; d_gene: TRBD1; CDR3nt: TGTGCCAGTAGTGCCGGACAGGGCGAGACCCAGTACTTC; CDR3aa: CASSAGQGETQYF
abundance: NA; j_gene: TRBJ1-5; v_gene: TRBV6-1; d_gene: NA; CDR3nt: TGTGCCAGCAGTGAATCGGGGGGGCCGCGCCAGCATTTT; CDR3aa: CASSESGGPRQHF
abundance: NA; j_gene: TRBJ1-1; v_gene: TRBV7-2; d_gene: NA; CDR3nt: TGTGCCAGCAGCTTAGTACCCCGGGAGTCTGAAGCTTTCTTT; CDR3aa: CASSLVPRESEAFF
abundance: NA; j_gene: TRBJ1-2; v_gene: TRBV28; d_gene: NA; CDR3nt: TGTGCCAGCAGTTCCGGGCAGAGGAGTTGGGGGAGAGGCTACACCTTC; CDR3aa: CASSSGQRSWGRGYTF
abundance: NA; j_gene: TRBJ2-7; v_gene: TRBV25-1; d_gene: NA; CDR3nt: TGTGCCAGCAGTGTCTCTAGGGGCCTCTACGAGCAGTACTTC; CDR3aa: CASSVSRGLYEQYF
abundance: NA; j_gene: TRBJ2-7; v_gene: TRBV6-6; d_gene: NA; CDR3nt: TGTGCCAGCAGTTACAGGTGGCCGGCGGAAGGGTACGAGCAGTACTTC; CDR3aa: CASSYRWPAEGYEQYF
abundance: few; j_gene: TRBJ1-1; v_gene: TRBV20-1; d_gene: NA; CDR3nt: TGCAGTGCTAAGAGATCTGAAGCTTTCTTT; CDR3aa: CSAKRSEAFF
abundance: NA; j_gene: TRBJ2-2; v_gene: TRBV10-3; d_gene: NA; CDR3nt: TGTGCCATCAGTGAGTCTGGACCTAACACCGGGGAGCTGTTTTTT; CDR3aa: CAISESGPNTGELFF
abundance: NA; j_gene: TRBJ1-1; v_gene: TRBV19; d_gene: TRBD1; CDR3nt: TGTGCCAGCAAAGTAGGAGCAGGGGGCTTGAACACTGAAGCTTTCTTT; CDR3aa: CASKVGAGGLNTEAFF
abundance: NA; j_gene: TRBJ2-7; v_gene: TRBV15; d_gene: NA; CDR3nt: TGTGCCACCAGCAGAGATTACCCAGCCACGACCACAGTGCGCTACGAGCAGTACTTC; CDR3aa: CATSRDYPATTTVRYEQYF
abundance: NA; j_gene: TRBJ2-3; v_gene: TRBV7-3; d_gene: NA; CDR3nt: TGTGCCAGCAGCTTAGACTTCACAGATACGCAGTATTTT; CDR3aa: CASSLDFTDTQYF
abundance: NA; j_gene: TRBJ1-4; v_gene: TRBV28; d_gene: NA; CDR3nt: TGTGCCAGCAGTTTGCGCCGAGACAGCAGAACTAATGAAAAACTGTTTTTT; CDR3aa: CASSLRRDSRTNEKLFF
abundance: NA; j_gene: TRBJ2-5; v_gene: TRBV19; d_gene: NA; CDR3nt: TGTGCCAGTAGTCGACGCAAGAATGGAGCAGAGACCCAGTACTTC; CDR3aa: CASSRRKNGAETQYF
abundance: NA; j_gene: TRBJ2-1; v_gene: TRBV5-1; d_gene: NA; CDR3nt: TGCGCCAGCAGCTTGGAGCAGCCTTTCTACAATGAGCAGTTCTTC; CDR3aa: CASSLEQPFYNEQFF
abundance: NA; j_gene: TRBJ1-1; v_gene: TRBV28; d_gene: NA; CDR3nt: TGTGCCAGCAGTTTAGGGGCCACGGGAGGAACTGAAGCTTTCTTT; CDR3aa: CASSLGATGGTEAFF
abundance: NA; j_gene: TRBJ2-7; v_gene: TRBV11-3; d_gene: NA; CDR3nt: TGTGCCAGCAGCTTATCAACAGTTCCCCTCTACGAGCAGTACTTC; CDR3aa: CASSLSTVPLYEQYF
abundance: NA; j_gene: TRBJ2-7; v_gene: TRBV6-1; d_gene: NA; CDR3nt: TGTGCCAGCAGTGTGGTCGTCGGGACACCCTACGAGCAGTACTTC; CDR3aa: CASSVVVGTPYEQYF
abundance: NA; j_gene: TRBJ2-3; v_gene: TRBV10-2; d_gene: TRBD2; CDR3nt: TGCGCCAGCAGTGATCCCTCTAGCGGGAGCGCAGATACGCAGTATTTT; CDR3aa: CASSDPSSGSADTQYF
abundance: once; j_gene: TRBJ2-2; v_gene: TRBV15; d_gene: NA; CDR3nt: TGTGCCACCAGCAGCGGGGAGGCCCCGGGAACCGGGGAGCTGTTTTTT; CDR3aa: CATSSGEAPGTGELFF
abundance: NA; j_gene: TRBJ2-3; v_gene: TRBV7-3; d_gene: NA; CDR3nt: TGTGCCAGCAGCTTAAATCACGAGGATACGCAGTATTTT; CDR3aa: CASSLNHEDTQYF
abundance: NA; j_gene: TRBJ2-3; v_gene: TRBV5-1; d_gene: TRBD1; CDR3nt: TGCGCCAGCAGCTTGGGGGGACAGGTCACAGATACGCAGTATTTT; CDR3aa: CASSLGGQVTDTQYF
abundance: NA; j_gene: TRBJ1-6; v_gene: TRBV5-1; d_gene: TRBD1; CDR3nt: TGCGCCAGCAGCTTGGGGGGACAGGACACCCTCCACTTT; CDR3aa: CASSLGGQDTLHF
abundance: once; j_gene: TRBJ2-7; v_gene: TRBV7-2; d_gene: TRBD2; CDR3nt: TGTGCCAGCAGCACCGGGACTAGCGCACCCTACGAGCAGTACTTC; CDR3aa: CASSTGTSAPYEQYF
abundance: NA; j_gene: TRBJ2-1; v_gene: TRBV6-6; d_gene: TRBD2; CDR3nt: TGTGCCAGCAGCTCAGGGACTAGCGGGAGTAATGAGCAGTTCTTC; CDR3aa: CASSSGTSGSNEQFF
abundance: NA; j_gene: TRBJ2-3; v_gene: TRBV15; d_gene: NA; CDR3nt: TGTGCCACCAGCAGAGACCCGCCCCCCAGCACAGATACGCAGTATTTT; CDR3aa: CATSRDPPPSTDTQYF
abundance: NA; j_gene: TRBJ1-2; v_gene: TRBV2; d_gene: NA; CDR3nt: TGTGCCAGCACGGAGACAGGTCCGGACTATGGCTACACCTTC; CDR3aa: CASTETGPDYGYTF
abundance: NA; j_gene: TRBJ2-7; v_gene: TRBV28; d_gene: NA; CDR3nt: TGTGCCAGCAGTTACGCGCCTCTCTACGAGCAGTACTTC; CDR3aa: CASSYAPLYEQYF
abundance: NA; j_gene: TRBJ2-1; v_gene: TRBV5-1; d_gene: NA; CDR3nt: TGCGCCAGCAGCTTGGCACGGGAAAATGAGCAGTTCTTC; CDR3aa: CASSLARENEQFF